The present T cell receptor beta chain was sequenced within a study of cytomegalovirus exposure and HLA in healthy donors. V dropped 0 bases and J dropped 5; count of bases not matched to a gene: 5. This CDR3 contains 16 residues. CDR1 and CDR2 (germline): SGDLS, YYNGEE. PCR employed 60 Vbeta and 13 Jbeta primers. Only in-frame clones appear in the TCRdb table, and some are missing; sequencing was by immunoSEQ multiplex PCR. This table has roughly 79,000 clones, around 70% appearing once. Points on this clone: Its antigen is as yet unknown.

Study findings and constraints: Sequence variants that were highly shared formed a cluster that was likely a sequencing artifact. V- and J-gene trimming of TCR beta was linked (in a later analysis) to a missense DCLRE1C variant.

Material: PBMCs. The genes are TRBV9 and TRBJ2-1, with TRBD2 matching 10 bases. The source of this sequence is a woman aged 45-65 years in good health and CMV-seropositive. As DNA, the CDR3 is TGTGCCAGCAGCGTAGCAACTAGCGGGAAACACAATGAGCAGTTCTTC. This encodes CASSVATSGKHNEQFF.